The 4 T cell receptor beta chains below come from one sample, sequenced in a study of Ad26.COV2.S vaccination and SARS-CoV-2 variants. Stated treatment: about 20 received Ad26.COV2.S at low or high dose, single or two shots; about 5 received placebo; per-sample allocation not given. Day 63 after the first vaccine or placebo injection was the time point for sampling. Generated by immunoSEQ multiplex PCR, the TCRdb table keeps only in-frame clones and is missing some. Seen here are 400,000 to 450,000 clones, around 92% observed once, and the top ten hold 1.5% to 2%. Sequences were derived from peripheral blood, sampled in a trial of Ad26.COV2.S vaccine versus placebo. All receptors derive from a person aged 18-60 years who received the Ad26.COV2.S COVID-19 vaccine or a placebo.

The chain links TRBV30 to TRBJ2-1; possible D gene TRBD1, 6 bases. The CDR3 consists of 14 residues. V was pared by 2 bases and J by 3 bases, with 11 bases between. Germline V CDR1 and CDR2: GTSNPN, SVGIG (reference sequence). DNA of the CDR3: TGTGCCTGGAGTCCAACAGGGATCTACAATGAGCAGTTCTTC. It encodes CAWSPTGIYNEQFF.

The chain joins TRBV5-5 to TRBJ1-1; unclear D gene. Trimming pared 4 bases from V and 2 bases from J, leaving 15 bases between. The CDR3 covers 15 residues. Germline CDR1 SGHKS, CDR2 YYEKEE (reference sequence). CDR3 nucleotides: TGTGCCAGCAGCCTGAGTCCCGGGGTAAACACTGAAGCTTTCTTT. It is translated as CASSLSPGVNTEAFF.

This chain's CDR3 is CAWSPSNNQPQHF. The CDR3 nucleotides are TGTGCCTGGAGCCCATCCAACAATCAGCCCCAGCATTTT. The rearrangement uses TRBV30 and TRBJ1-5; D gene ambiguous. Trimming took off 3 bases at V and 3 bases at J, with 9 bases between the two ends. Germline V lookup: CDR1 GTSNPN, CDR2 SVGIG (reference sequence). This CDR3 has 13 residues.

The chain recombines TRBV6-2 or TRBV6-3 with TRBJ1-5; D is unresolved. V dropped 1 base and J dropped 1 base, with 11 bases sitting between them. This CDR3 spans 16 amino acids. The germline CDR1 and CDR2 sequences are MNHEY and SVGEGT. CDR3 nucleotide sequence: TGTGCCAGCAGTTACTTGTGGGAAAAAAGCAATCAGCCCCAGCATTTT. Residues: CASSYLWEKSNQPQHF.